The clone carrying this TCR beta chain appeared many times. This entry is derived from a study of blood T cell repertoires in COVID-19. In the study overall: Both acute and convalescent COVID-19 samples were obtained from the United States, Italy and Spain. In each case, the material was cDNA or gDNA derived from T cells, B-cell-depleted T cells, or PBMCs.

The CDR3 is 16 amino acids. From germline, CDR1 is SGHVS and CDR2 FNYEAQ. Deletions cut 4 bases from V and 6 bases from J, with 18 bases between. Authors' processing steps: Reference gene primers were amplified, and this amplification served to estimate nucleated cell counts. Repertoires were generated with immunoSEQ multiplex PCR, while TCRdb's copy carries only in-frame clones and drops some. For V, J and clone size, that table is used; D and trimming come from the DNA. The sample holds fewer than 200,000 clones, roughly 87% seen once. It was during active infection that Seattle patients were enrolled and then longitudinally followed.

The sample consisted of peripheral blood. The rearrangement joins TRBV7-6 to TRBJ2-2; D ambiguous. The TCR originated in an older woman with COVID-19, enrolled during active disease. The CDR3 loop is CASSSSTRVTSGELFF. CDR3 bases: TGTGCCAGCAGCTCGAGCACTCGCGTCACCTCCGGGGAGCTGTTTTTT.